This T cell receptor beta chain was identified in a study of regulatory T cells in long-lasting Graves disease. Turning to the study itself: Persistent cases were those of Graves' disease that involved over 5 years of antithyroid drugs with positive TSH receptor antibodies. Study-level points and caveats: Sharing of public clonotypes was greater in persistent patients (roughly 2,600) than in new patients (roughly 1,000). Persistent disease preferred TRBV28, TRBJ1-2 and TRBJ2-5.

The CDR3 spans 13 residues, counting both ends. Time point denoted: persistent/refractory GD, antithyroid drugs over 5 years with positive TRAb. Making the TCR library involved RNA that had been extracted from PBMCs. An endocrinology department located in Xi'an, China, was where the patients came from. HTBI primers from iRepertoire and Arm-PCR of CDR3 regions yielded the TCR beta libraries. TCRdb fed the multiplex PCR reads into MiXCR, producing one record per CDR3 protein. The table shows roughly 490,000 distinct CDR3 sequences, with around a fifth occurring only once. This clonotype was seen at least ten times. Its antigen is currently unknown. Because the CDR3's place on the DNA is in doubt, the DNA is left out and the CDR3 is given as listed by TCRdb.

This TCR was recovered from a female donor with Graves disease. V usage is TRBV12-3 or TRBV12-4 and J usage is TRBJ1-6; the D segment call TRBD1 is taken from the table without a DNA check. The sequences come from peripheral blood mononuclear cells (PBMCs), collected when the disease was refractory, from a patient treated with antithyroid drugs. CDR3 residues: CASSVFGTGATSF.